The 7 T cell receptor beta chains below all came from one sample that was sequenced in a study of CD8 T cells in ankylosing spondylitis (dated by TCRdb to the late 2010s). The library was built by means of 5' RACE. The instrument given in TCRdb is Illumina HiSeq 2500. TCRdb handled the public reads itself, with Q25 trimming in fastp and clone calling in MiXCR, and kept productive beta chains. A single entry per CDR3 protein holds the most common genes and DNA from its merged rows. This sample holds roughly 180,000 distinct CDR3 sequences; roughly 10% were observed only once. Roughly 15% of the sample is held by the ten biggest clonotypes. Sample: blood, either unsorted or a sorted T cell fraction (not recorded which). The receptors here all came from a female donor with ankylosing spondylitis or in good health (not recorded which).

CDR3 DNA sequence: TGTGCCAGCAGCTTAGTCTTAGGGGGCAGCGAGCAGTACTTC. Amino acids: CASSLVLGGSEQYF. The chain combines TRBV7-9 with TRBJ2-7; 7 bases are shared with TRBD1. The CDR3 length is 14 residues. With 1 base clipped from V and 6 bases from J, the junction kept 6 bases outside the gene matches. Germline V CDR1 and CDR2: SEHNR, FQNEAQ (reference sequence).

This clonotype was recorded many times. The genes are TRBV12-3 or TRBV12-4 and TRBJ1-5; 7 nucleotides agree with TRBD1. The V gene end was trimmed by 9 bases and the J gene end by 6 bases; junction bases not matched to a gene: 20. This CDR3 region has 17 residues. The CDR3 DNA is TGTGCCAGTTCCCCGACAGGGTTGGGGAGTGAGACTCAGCCCCAGCATTTT. Its translation: CASSPTGLGSETQPQHF.

This clonotype was seen repeatedly, ten times or more. This sequence joins TRBV4-3 and TRBJ2-3; 14 bases match TRBD2. The CDR3 spans 15 residues. Trimming removed 4 bases from V and 6 bases from J; junction bases left unmatched: 3. Germline V gene data show CDR1 as LGHNA and CDR2 as YSLEER. The CDR3 DNA sequence: TGCGCCAGCAGCCCGGGACTAGCGGGAGAGGATACGCAGTATTTT. Translated, it gives CASSPGLAGEDTQYF.

The chain recombines TRBV11-2 with TRBJ2-7; D is perhaps TRBD2 (6 bases). Germline V gives CDR1 SGHAT, CDR2 FQNNGV. With 1 base removed from V and 0 bases from J, the gap between germline ends came to 10 bases. CDR3 length: 15 amino acids. The CDR3 DNA sequence: TGTGCCAGCAGCTTAGGGTTAGCGGACTCCTACGAGCAGTACTTC. This gives the protein CASSLGLADSYEQYF.

The rearrangement uses TRBV9 and TRBJ2-2, with D unresolved. Germline V gene lookup returns CDR1 SGDLS and CDR2 YYNGEE. This CDR3 is built from 15 residues. V dropped 3 bases and J dropped 4 bases, with 13 bases sitting between them. CDR3 coding DNA: TGTGCCAGCAGCGAACCAGAGGAAGGCACCGGGGAGCTGTTTTTT. Protein product: CASSEPEEGTGELFF.

This clonotype occurred a few times. The rearrangement links TRBV27 to TRBJ2-7; tentatively, D is TRBD1 (6 bases). V was shortened by 2 bases and J by 7 bases, with 15 bases between the two germline ends. The CDR3 covers 14 residues. The germline CDR1 and CDR2 sequences are MNHEY and SMNVEV (reference sequence). The CDR3 reads CASSLVGQLGEQYF. The CDR3, as DNA: TGTGCCAGCAGTTTAGTGGGACAACTGGGAGAGCAGTACTTC.

This chain uses TRBV15 with TRBJ2-1; 10 bases agree with TRBD2. V shed 2 bases and J 2 bases; nucleotides not matched to a gene: 6. Germline CDR1 is LNHNV and CDR2 is YYDKDF (reference sequence). This CDR3 has 17 amino acids. The CDR3 sequence: CATSRSEREGPYNEQFF. DNA for the CDR3: TGTGCCACCAGCAGAAGTGAGCGGGAGGGCCCCTACAATGAGCAGTTCTTC.